A selection of T cell receptor beta chains follows, all from one sample in a study of blood T cells in healthy people across ages. TCRdb re-derived calls from the 5' RACE reads in MiXCR, one entry per CDR3 protein. The table records roughly 1,500,000 distinct CDR3 sequences, 34% of them present only once. Material for sequencing was blood. These receptor sequences come from a woman younger than 45 in good health. Both conserved end residues are part of each CDR3. The order of the fields is D gene, clone size, J gene, V gene, CDR3 protein, CDR3 DNA. D genes are given only for firm matches. Clone sizes are given selectively: once, few, many, or a class where the clone is expanded.

d_call: -; clone_size: -; j_call: TRBJ2-1; v_call: TRBV4-2; cdr3_aa: CASSQDRRGQFF; cdr3_nt: TGTGCCAGCAGCCAAGACAGGCGGGGGCAGTTCTTC
d_call: -; clone_size: few; j_call: TRBJ2-1; v_call: TRBV9; cdr3_aa: CASSLAGGSGYNEQFF; cdr3_nt: TGTGCCAGCAGCCTCGCAGGAGGATCAGGATACAATGAGCAGTTCTTC
d_call: -; clone_size: many; j_call: TRBJ2-5; v_call: TRBV2; cdr3_aa: CASNMGQQETQYF; cdr3_nt: TGTGCCAGCAATATGGGCCAGCAAGAGACCCAGTACTTC
d_call: -; clone_size: -; j_call: TRBJ1-2; v_call: TRBV27; cdr3_aa: CANRDPGLDGYTF; cdr3_nt: TGTGCCAACAGGGACCCAGGGTTGGATGGCTACACCTTC
d_call: TRBD1; clone_size: few; j_call: TRBJ1-6; v_call: TRBV13; cdr3_aa: CASSNRDSPSSSYNSPLHF; cdr3_nt: TGTGCCAGCAGCAACCGGGACAGCCCGAGTAGCTCCTATAATTCACCCCTCCACTTT
d_call: -; clone_size: many; j_call: TRBJ1-2; v_call: TRBV20-1; cdr3_aa: CSAIRVNYGYTF; cdr3_nt: TGCAGTGCTATTCGAGTAAACTATGGCTACACCTTC
d_call: TRBD2; clone_size: once; j_call: TRBJ2-2; v_call: TRBV6-2/TRBV6-3; cdr3_aa: CASSPTLAGGPYTGELFF; cdr3_nt: TGTGCCAGCAGTCCCACACTAGCGGGAGGGCCTTACACCGGGGAGCTGTTTTTT
d_call: TRBD1; clone_size: -; j_call: TRBJ1-4; v_call: TRBV4-1; cdr3_aa: CASSQVSRGRGREKLFF; cdr3_nt: TGCGCCAGCAGCCAAGTTTCCCGGGGAAGGGGGCGTGAAAAACTGTTTTTT
d_call: TRBD2; clone_size: few; j_call: TRBJ2-1; v_call: TRBV6-5; cdr3_aa: CASSKLAEDNEQFF; cdr3_nt: TGTGCCAGCAGTAAACTAGCGGAGGACAATGAGCAGTTCTTC
d_call: -; clone_size: many; j_call: TRBJ2-7; v_call: TRBV6-1; cdr3_aa: CASSESDGSANEQYF; cdr3_nt: TGTGCCAGCAGTGAAAGTGACGGTTCTGCCAACGAGCAGTACTTC
d_call: -; clone_size: -; j_call: TRBJ2-3; v_call: TRBV12-5; cdr3_aa: CASGLGSNTDTQYF; cdr3_nt: TGTGCTAGTGGTTTGGGCTCGAACACAGATACGCAGTATTTT
d_call: TRBD1; clone_size: -; j_call: TRBJ2-7; v_call: TRBV28; cdr3_aa: CASTTLDRAYEQYF; cdr3_nt: TGTGCCTCTACCACCTTGGACAGGGCCTACGAGCAGTACTTC
d_call: -; clone_size: many; j_call: TRBJ2-7; v_call: TRBV9; cdr3_aa: CASSPLPGTQDYEQYF; cdr3_nt: TGTGCCAGCAGCCCATTGCCCGGGACCCAGGATTACGAGCAGTACTTC
d_call: TRBD1; clone_size: few; j_call: TRBJ1-6; v_call: TRBV4-1; cdr3_aa: CASSFLPTGDNSPLHF; cdr3_nt: TGCGCCAGCAGCTTCCTCCCGACAGGGGATAATTCACCCCTCCACTTT
d_call: -; clone_size: -; j_call: TRBJ1-2; v_call: TRBV30; cdr3_aa: CAWRDYGYTF; cdr3_nt: TGTGCCTGGAGGGACTATGGCTACACCTTC
d_call: -; clone_size: -; j_call: TRBJ1-1; v_call: TRBV10-3; cdr3_aa: CAISEQNTEAFF; cdr3_nt: TGTGCCATCAGTGAGCAAAACACTGAAGCTTTCTTT
d_call: TRBD2; clone_size: few; j_call: TRBJ2-7; v_call: TRBV29-1; cdr3_aa: CSVVTSGGPGGVAQYF; cdr3_nt: TGCAGCGTTGTGACTAGCGGGGGCCCGGGTGGGGTGGCCCAGTACTTC
d_call: TRBD2; clone_size: -; j_call: TRBJ2-7; v_call: TRBV4-1; cdr3_aa: CASSQATSDLYEQYF; cdr3_nt: TGCGCCAGCAGCCAAGCGACTAGCGACCTCTACGAGCAGTACTTC
d_call: -; clone_size: few; j_call: TRBJ2-5; v_call: TRBV12-3/TRBV12-4; cdr3_aa: CASSFLVGLETQYF; cdr3_nt: TGTGCCAGCAGTTTTCTAGTCGGGTTGGAGACCCAGTACTTC
d_call: TRBD2; clone_size: few; j_call: TRBJ2-1; v_call: TRBV20-1; cdr3_aa: CSANTGTSGSLNEQFF; cdr3_nt: TGCAGTGCGAATACCGGGACTAGCGGGAGTCTGAATGAGCAGTTCTTC
d_call: TRBD2; clone_size: -; j_call: TRBJ2-5; v_call: TRBV7-3; cdr3_aa: CASSGSSGGAKYF; cdr3_nt: TGTGCCAGCAGCGGTTCTAGCGGGGGGGCGAAGTACTTC
d_call: -; clone_size: few; j_call: TRBJ1-5; v_call: TRBV6-1; cdr3_aa: CASSHPGANQPQHF; cdr3_nt: TGTGCCAGCAGCCACCCCGGGGCTAATCAGCCCCAGCATTTT
d_call: -; clone_size: few; j_call: TRBJ2-1; v_call: TRBV3-1; cdr3_aa: CASSKGSTYNEQFF; cdr3_nt: TGTGCCAGCAGTAAAGGAAGCACCTACAATGAGCAGTTCTTC
d_call: TRBD2; clone_size: -; j_call: TRBJ2-3; v_call: TRBV14; cdr3_aa: CAGTPGLRTDTQYF; cdr3_nt: TGTGCCGGCACCCCGGGACTACGCACAGATACGCAGTATTTT
d_call: TRBD2; clone_size: few; j_call: TRBJ2-1; v_call: TRBV6-1; cdr3_aa: CASRSPGTSGSSYNEQFF; cdr3_nt: TGTGCCAGCAGAAGTCCCGGGACTAGCGGGAGCTCCTACAATGAGCAGTTCTTC
d_call: -; clone_size: -; j_call: TRBJ1-5; v_call: TRBV28; cdr3_aa: CASSLFRTDESNQPQHF; cdr3_nt: TGTGCCAGCAGTTTATTCAGGACAGATGAAAGCAATCAGCCCCAGCATTTT
d_call: -; clone_size: few; j_call: TRBJ2-3; v_call: TRBV30; cdr3_aa: CAWQMGRGADTQYF; cdr3_nt: TGTGCCTGGCAAATGGGCAGGGGAGCAGATACGCAGTATTTT
d_call: -; clone_size: once; j_call: TRBJ1-2; v_call: TRBV7-9; cdr3_aa: CASSTTVPNYGYTF; cdr3_nt: TGTGCCAGCAGCACCACGGTGCCTAACTATGGCTACACCTTC
d_call: TRBD2; clone_size: -; j_call: TRBJ2-1; v_call: TRBV30; cdr3_aa: CALSLAVNEQFF; cdr3_nt: TGTGCTTTATCACTAGCGGTCAATGAGCAGTTCTTC
d_call: -; clone_size: -; j_call: TRBJ2-7; v_call: TRBV20-1; cdr3_aa: CSARDSGAGRDEQYF; cdr3_nt: TGCAGTGCTAGAGATTCGGGGGCAGGTCGTGACGAGCAGTACTTC
d_call: -; clone_size: -; j_call: TRBJ2-5; v_call: TRBV7-8; cdr3_aa: CASSRRVRNQETQYF; cdr3_nt: TGTGCCAGCAGCCGCAGGGTACGGAATCAAGAGACCCAGTACTTC
d_call: -; clone_size: -; j_call: TRBJ1-1; v_call: TRBV5-6; cdr3_aa: CASSPFGRDEAFF; cdr3_nt: TGTGCCAGCAGCCCTTTTGGCCGGGACGAAGCTTTCTTT
d_call: -; clone_size: -; j_call: TRBJ2-4; v_call: TRBV28; cdr3_aa: CASKPSSRGGRDIQYF; cdr3_nt: TGTGCCAGTAAACCCAGTTCGCGCGGAGGTCGGGACATTCAGTACTTC
d_call: TRBD2; clone_size: -; j_call: TRBJ2-1; v_call: TRBV20-1; cdr3_aa: CSAPYGRGGYNEQFF; cdr3_nt: TGCAGTGCCCCTTACGGGCGGGGGGGCTACAATGAGCAGTTCTTC
d_call: -; clone_size: -; j_call: TRBJ1-4; v_call: TRBV5-5; cdr3_aa: CASSLEQMLREKLFF; cdr3_nt: TGTGCCAGCAGCTTGGAACAGATGCTACGGGAAAAACTGTTTTTT
d_call: -; clone_size: -; j_call: TRBJ2-3; v_call: TRBV15; cdr3_aa: CATSRVDVNMQYF; cdr3_nt: TGTGCCACCAGCCGGGTTGATGTGAATATGCAGTATTTT
d_call: -; clone_size: -; j_call: TRBJ2-1; v_call: TRBV7-8; cdr3_aa: CASSPWGEQFF; cdr3_nt: TGTGCCAGCAGTCCTTGGGGGGAGCAGTTCTTC
d_call: -; clone_size: -; j_call: TRBJ2-1; v_call: TRBV7-9; cdr3_aa: CACSSHLASYEQFF; cdr3_nt: TGTGCCTGCAGCTCTCACCTTGCCAGCTATGAGCAGTTCTTC
d_call: TRBD1; clone_size: -; j_call: TRBJ2-5; v_call: TRBV5-6; cdr3_aa: CASSADRELETQYF; cdr3_nt: TGTGCCAGCAGCGCAGACAGGGAATTAGAGACCCAGTACTTC
d_call: TRBD2; clone_size: few; j_call: TRBJ2-3; v_call: TRBV5-5; cdr3_aa: CASSQTSGMYLDTQYF; cdr3_nt: TGTGCCAGCAGCCAGACTAGCGGGATGTATTTAGATACGCAGTATTTT
d_call: TRBD1; clone_size: -; j_call: TRBJ1-4; v_call: TRBV5-1; cdr3_aa: CASSAGSNRGGELFF; cdr3_nt: TGCGCCAGCAGCGCTGGGTCTAACAGGGGCGGCGAACTGTTTTTT
d_call: TRBD1; clone_size: -; j_call: TRBJ2-7; v_call: TRBV6-6; cdr3_aa: CAGSYAQGATYEQYF; cdr3_nt: TGTGCCGGCAGTTACGCGCAGGGGGCTACCTACGAGCAGTACTTC
d_call: -; clone_size: -; j_call: TRBJ2-7; v_call: TRBV3-1; cdr3_aa: CASSGGDTVTYEQYF; cdr3_nt: TGTGCCAGCAGCGGGGGGGACACTGTAACCTACGAGCAGTACTTC
d_call: TRBD1; clone_size: -; j_call: TRBJ2-7; v_call: TRBV6-5; cdr3_aa: CASSYYGQGAYEQYF; cdr3_nt: TGTGCCAGCAGTTATTACGGACAGGGGGCTTACGAGCAGTACTTC
d_call: -; clone_size: few; j_call: TRBJ2-7; v_call: TRBV15; cdr3_aa: CATSRDRIGSGEQYF; cdr3_nt: TGTGCCACCAGCAGAGATAGAATAGGTTCTGGTGAGCAGTACTTC
d_call: -; clone_size: few; j_call: TRBJ1-6; v_call: TRBV20-1; cdr3_aa: CTASGNSPLHF; cdr3_nt: TGCACCGCTTCGGGGAATTCACCCCTCCACTTT
d_call: TRBD1; clone_size: few; j_call: TRBJ1-1; v_call: TRBV12-3/TRBV12-4; cdr3_aa: CASSSGGKAFF; cdr3_nt: TGTGCCAGCAGCTCAGGGGGAAAAGCTTTCTTT
d_call: -; clone_size: -; j_call: TRBJ1-1; v_call: TRBV13; cdr3_aa: CASSLGRSGAFF; cdr3_nt: TGTGCCAGCAGCCTCGGACGTTCGGGGGCTTTCTTT
d_call: -; clone_size: few; j_call: TRBJ2-3; v_call: TRBV3-1; cdr3_aa: CASSKGPLEGTQYF; cdr3_nt: TGTGCCAGCAGCAAAGGGCCTCTCGAGGGGACGCAGTATTTT
d_call: -; clone_size: -; j_call: TRBJ2-5; v_call: TRBV9; cdr3_aa: CASSDGSGETQYF; cdr3_nt: TGTGCCAGCAGCGACGGGAGCGGAGAGACCCAGTACTTC
d_call: -; clone_size: -; j_call: TRBJ1-5; v_call: TRBV20-1; cdr3_aa: CSARGQGNRPQHF; cdr3_nt: TGCAGTGCTAGAGGGCAGGGCAATCGGCCCCAGCATTTT
d_call: TRBD2; clone_size: many; j_call: TRBJ2-5; v_call: TRBV7-2; cdr3_aa: CASSDVLAGSQETQYF; cdr3_nt: TGTGCCAGCAGCGACGTCCTAGCGGGGAGTCAGGAGACCCAGTACTTC
d_call: TRBD2; clone_size: many; j_call: TRBJ2-1; v_call: TRBV12-3/TRBV12-4; cdr3_aa: CASSTTSGSYNEQFF; cdr3_nt: TGTGCCAGCAGCACGACTAGCGGGTCCTACAATGAGCAGTTCTTC